One sample yielded the 20 T cell receptor beta chains listed below, sequenced in a study of shared clonotypes between healthy human individuals. Assay used: immunoSEQ multiplex PCR; TCRdb lists only in-frame clones, some missing. Counted here are about 980,000 clones, about three quarters occurring once; the ten biggest clones make up around 1.4%. Sample: memory CD4+ T cells sorted from blood. Subset meaning: CD45RA-negative fraction. The receptors derive from a man between 18 and 35 years old in good health.

This clone was detected only once. The chain couples TRBV27 to TRBJ2-2; 8 nucleotides line up with TRBD2. Germline loops: CDR1 MNHEY, CDR2 SMNVEV (reference sequence). The J segment lost 3 bases and the V segment lost 5 bases, leaving 8 bases of the junction unmatched. The CDR3 extends over 16 amino acids. CDR3 coding DNA: TGTGCCAGCAGTATAAAAGCGGGAGCTTACACCGGGGAGCTGTTTTTT. The encoded protein is CASSIKAGAYTGELFF.

This chain connects TRBV5-8 to TRBJ2-7; no firm D call. V was cut by 0 bases and J by 9 bases, with 19 bases left in between. CDR1 is SGHTS and CDR2 is YDEGEE in the germline V gene. The CDR3 is 15 amino acids. The CDR3 spells CASSLVGSTLRGQYF. CDR3 sequence (DNA): TGTGCCAGCAGCTTGGTTGGCAGCACCCTTCGCGGGCAGTACTTC.

The gene calls are TRBV30 and TRBJ2-3; 10 nucleotides align to TRBD2. This CDR3 is 14 amino acids long. The V gene end was trimmed by 0 bases and the J gene end by 8 bases; junction bases not matched to a gene: 5. CDR1 is GTSNPN and CDR2 is SVGIG in the germline V gene (reference sequence). The CDR3 region has the DNA TGTGCCTGGAGTGTTCTACTAGCGGGGAGTACGCAGTATTTT. Translated, it gives CAWSVLLAGSTQYF. The full variable domain, its missing parts supplied by reference TRBV30 and TRBJ2-3, is SQTIHQWPATLVQPVGSPLSLECTVEGTSNPNLYWYRQAAGRGLQLLFYSVGIGQISSEVPQNLSASRPQDRQFILSSKKLLLSDSGFYLCAWSVLLAGSTQYFGPGTRLTVL.

The genes are TRBV6-5 and TRBJ1-6, with a weak D call TRBD1 (6 bases). V was pared by 6 bases and J by 13 bases, with 13 bases between. Germline values: CDR1 MNHEY, CDR2 SVGAGI. CDR3 length: 12 residues. For the CDR3, the DNA is TGTGCCAGCAGCAAACAGGGTCTCCCCCTCCACTTT. Protein product: CASSKQGLPLHF.

In regard to this clone: The same CDR3 also results from other DNA sequences found in this sample. J is TRBJ2-5 and V is TRBV5-1; TRBD2 might be the D (6 bases). The CDR3 is made up of 14 amino acids. Germline CDR1 reads SGHRS; CDR2 reads YFSETQ. V was cut by 7 bases and J by 4 bases, with 17 bases left in between. The CDR3 DNA is TGCGCCAGCTCGGCTGGGGGGAGCGGAGAGACCCAGTACTTC. Protein product: CASSAGGSGETQYF. Full variable domain (rest looked up from reference TRBV5-1 and TRBJ2-5): KAGVTQTPRYLIKTRGQQVTLSCSPISGHRSVSWYQQTPGQGLQFLFEYFSETQRNKGNFPGRFSGRQFSNSRSEMNVSTLELGDSALYLCASSAGGSGETQYFGPGTRLLVL.

The J gene is TRBJ1-2, the V gene TRBV5-1, with 10 bases lining up with TRBD1. CDR1 and CDR2 (germline): SGHRS, YFSETQ. The CDR3 spans 15 residues. Trimming cost V 2 bases and J 2 bases; bases outside gene matches: 3. The CDR3, as DNA: TGCGCCAGCAGCTTCGGGACAGGGGAGAACTATGGCTACACCTTC. This translates into CASSFGTGENYGYTF.

The V gene is TRBV5-1, the J gene TRBJ2-2; no clear D. The CDR3 is 15 amino acids. Germline assignment: CDR1 SGHRS and CDR2 YFSETQ. Trimming pared 5 bases from V and 5 bases from J, leaving 16 bases between. CDR3 DNA sequence: TGCGCCAGCAGTTCTTTGAACACGGATACCGGGGAGCTGTTTTTT. Encoded protein: CASSSLNTDTGELFF.

This clone was detected only a few times. V usage is TRBV9 and J usage is TRBJ2-6; D is undetermined. The germline CDR1 and CDR2 sequences are SGDLS and YYNGEE. Deletions cut 0 bases from V and 6 bases from J, with 13 bases between. The CDR3 has 16 amino acids. The CDR3 DNA reads as TGTGCCAGCAGCGTAGGCCAGGCCCTCCAGGCCAACGTCCTGACTTTC. Its translation is CASSVGQALQANVLTF.

This sequence joins TRBV5-6 and TRBJ2-5; D gene unclear. The better agreement between TRBJ2-7 and the DNA end casts doubt on the J call. CDR1 SGHDT and CDR2 YYEEEE come from the germline V gene. CDR3 size: 16 residues. CDR3 nucleotide sequence: TGTGCCAGCAGCTTGTGGGTACAGACTCTTCCCTACGAGCAGTACTTC. Amino acids: CASSLWVQTLPYEQYF.

V gene TRBV5-1 combines with J gene TRBJ2-2, with TRBD2 matching over 14 bases. The CDR3 extends over 18 amino acids. Germline CDR1 and CDR2: SGHRS and YFSETQ. Trimming removed 3 bases from V and 7 bases from J; junction bases left unmatched: 11. The CDR3 sequence: CASSSPPGLAGANGELFF. In nucleotides, the CDR3 is TGCGCCAGCAGCTCTCCTCCGGGACTAGCGGGAGCTAACGGGGAGCTGTTTTTT.

The table lists this clone with a count of one. The chain employs TRBV6-5 and TRBJ1-2; a weak D match, TRBD1 (5 bases). V shed 2 bases and J shed 6 bases, with 10 bases lying between them. CDR1 and CDR2 (germline): MNHEY, SVGAGI. The CDR3 is made up of 13 amino acids. The DNA of the CDR3 is TGTGCCAGCAGTTACCGGGGGACCAATGGCTACACCTTC. Amino acid sequence: CASSYRGTNGYTF.

The chain has TRBV28 and TRBJ1-4, with D hard to call. Germline-derived CDR1 and CDR2 are MDHEN and SYDVKM. This CDR3 comprises 14 residues. Trimming pared 5 bases from V and 1 base from J, leaving 8 bases between. CDR3 sequence: CASSQTVTNEKLFF. CDR3 in DNA: TGTGCCAGCAGTCAAACAGTAACTAATGAAAAACTGTTTTTT.

V gene TRBV27 combines with J gene TRBJ1-1; the D is unclear. Germline CDR1 is MNHEY and CDR2 is SMNVEV (reference sequence). V was shortened by 6 bases and J by 1 base, with 9 bases between the two germline ends. The CDR3 spans 13 residues. CDR3 nucleotides: TGTGCCAGCAGATATTATGGGAACACTGAAGCTTTCTTT. This gives the protein CASRYYGNTEAFF.

The rearrangement joins TRBV18 to TRBJ1-5; tentatively, D is TRBD1 (6 bases). CDR3 length: 14 amino acids. Germline loops: CDR1 KGHSH, CDR2 LQKENI. The V gene lost 3 bases and the J gene lost 6 bases, with 12 bases spanning the gap. CDR3 in DNA: TGTGCCAGCTCACCTAACAGGGAGGGTCAGCCCCAGCATTTT. It translates to CASSPNREGQPQHF.

The J gene is TRBJ1-2, the V gene TRBV7-8; 8 nucleotides line up with TRBD1. Germline V lookup: CDR1 SGHVS, CDR2 FQNEAQ. This CDR3 comprises 14 residues. V lost 4 bases, J lost 1 base, and 2 bases stayed unmatched. CDR3 nucleotides: TGTGCCAGCAGCTCGGACAGGGTTAACTATGGCTACACCTTC. It codes for CASSSDRVNYGYTF.

The chain uses TRBV19 and TRBJ2-1; D is undetermined. V lost 7 bases and J lost 7, with 17 bases in between. The CDR3 spans 14 residues. Looked up from germline, CDR1 is LNHDA and CDR2 is SQIVND (reference sequence). CDR3 loop: CASTLGPRSNEQFF. As DNA, the CDR3 is TGTGCCAGTACCCTGGGCCCTCGAAGTAATGAGCAGTTCTTC.

This rearrangement joins TRBV6-5 to TRBJ2-6; D may be TRBD1 (6 bases). Trimming pared 2 bases from V and 0 bases from J, leaving 8 bases between. Germline CDR1 is MNHEY and CDR2 is SVGAGI. This CDR3 contains 16 residues. CDR3: CASSYQGGSGANVLTF. The CDR3 nucleotides are TGTGCCAGCAGTTACCAAGGGGGCTCTGGGGCCAACGTCCTGACTTTC.

The chain combines TRBV6-5 with TRBJ2-2; D not resolved. CDR1 MNHEY and CDR2 SVGAGI come from the germline V gene. This CDR3 has 14 residues. V lost 5 bases and J lost 4, with 11 bases in between. The CDR3 DNA is TGTGCCAGCAGTCTGCTGTTCGGCACCGGGGAGCTGTTTTTT. This codes for CASSLLFGTGELFF.

About this clone itself: Other DNA variants within this sample encode the same CDR3. The gene calls are TRBV5-4 and TRBJ2-3; D gene ambiguous. Trimming cost V 1 base and J 4 bases, with 7 bases left between them. Germline V gives CDR1 SGHNT, CDR2 YYREEE (reference sequence). CDR3 size: 13 residues. CDR3 region: CASSLQGPDTQYF. In DNA form, the CDR3 reads TGTGCCAGCAGCTTGCAAGGCCCAGATACGCAGTATTTT. Full variable domain (outside the CDR3, taken from reference TRBV5-4 and TRBJ2-3): ETGVTQSPTHLIKTRGQQVTLRCSSQSGHNTVSWYQQALGQGPQFIFQYYREEENGRGNFPPRFSGLQFPNYSSELNVNALELDDSALYLCASSLQGPDTQYFGPGTRLTVL.

The J gene is TRBJ1-5, the V gene TRBV6-1; weak D call: TRBD1 (6 bases). The CDR3 loop spans 18 amino acids. The V gene's germline CDR1 is MNHNS and CDR2 SASEGT. Between the trimmed V and J ends, which lost 4 bases and 2 bases, there was a span of 21 bases. CDR3 amino acids: CASSGAPGANLGNQPQHF. The CDR3, as DNA: TGTGCCAGCAGTGGTGCGCCGGGGGCGAACTTGGGCAATCAGCCCCAGCATTTT.